This TCR beta chain was sequenced during a study of T cells after yellow fever vaccination. At the level of the study: For low cell numbers, libraries were made with SMART-Seq v4 Ultra Low Input.

TCRdb recomputed calls from the 5' RACE reads with MiXCR, one row per CDR3 protein. The sample lists about 430,000 distinct CDR3 sequences, roughly 20% occurring once. Findings and caveats of the study: The booster saw the reappearance of most primary-vaccination clones (96% CD4, 80% to 90% CD8). Peaking on day 5 versus 15, the secondary response was faster but weaker.

Per the germline V gene, CDR1 is SGHRS and CDR2 is YFSETQ. This CDR3 spans 14 amino acids. With 4 bases clipped from V and 7 bases from J, the junction kept 5 bases outside the gene matches. Comment on this clonotype: What it binds is not known.

The TCR originated in a man aged 18-30 years who received the YFV17D yellow fever vaccine. This sequence joins TRBV5-1 and TRBJ1-4; 9 bases agree with TRBD1. The input for sequencing was PBMCs, taken before the yellow fever booster vaccination. The CDR3 DNA sequence: TGCGCCAGCAGCGAGGGACAGGGTGGTGAAAAACTGTTTTTT. Translation gives CASSEGQGGEKLFF.